The present T cell receptor (beta chain) was sequenced within a study of early T cells in non-severe SARS-CoV-2 infection. Each single cDNA molecule received a unique molecular identifier. TCRdb re-derived calls from the 5' RACE reads in MiXCR, one entry per CDR3 protein. Of about 56,000 distinct CDR3 sequences listed, more than 9% are singletons. The V gene's germline CDR1 is ENHRY and CDR2 SYGVKD. The J segment lost 6 bases and the V segment lost 2 bases, leaving 13 bases of the junction unmatched. The CDR3 length is 17 residues. This clonotype was observed at least ten times. The rearrangement links TRBV10-3 to TRBJ2-1; 7 positions match TRBD2. The receptor's source is an adult who was a healthcare worker with PCR-confirmed SARS-CoV-2 infection or an uninfected control (not recorded which). The sample taken for sequencing was whole blood. The CDR3 coding sequence is TGTGCCATCAGTGAGCTAGCGGCCAACATTTTGACCAATGAGCAGTTCTTC. It translates to CAISELAANILTNEQFF.